This note documents a single T cell receptor (beta chain) sequence. V shed 5 bases, J shed 10 bases, and the junction held 12 bases outside the gene matches. The CDR3 loop spans 15 amino acids. Germline CDR1 reads KGHDR; CDR2 reads SFDVKD. This sample is drawn from a study of blood T cell repertoires in COVID-19. Looking at the study overall: Samples taken during acute and convalescent COVID-19 were collected in the United States, Italy and Spain. PBMCs, B-cell-depleted T cells, or T cells provided the cDNA or gDNA that made up the material.

Per the original data handling: Estimation of nucleated cell counts was performed using reference gene primer amplification. Generated by immunoSEQ multiplex PCR, the TCRdb table keeps only in-frame clones and is missing some. V and J calls plus clone size are reproduced from that table; the DNA served to infer D and trimming. The sample lists about 18,000 clones, 70% to 90% occurring once. The TCR comes from a man between 35 and 55 years old with active COVID-19. Sequencing was done on a sample of peripheral blood. The chain uses TRBV24-1 and TRBJ2-1, with 8 nucleotides matching TRBD1. Here the CDR3 DNA reads TGTGCCACCAGTGCTAATCTAGGGACAGGCGTGGAGCAGTTCTTC. Encoded protein: CATSANLGTGVEQFF.